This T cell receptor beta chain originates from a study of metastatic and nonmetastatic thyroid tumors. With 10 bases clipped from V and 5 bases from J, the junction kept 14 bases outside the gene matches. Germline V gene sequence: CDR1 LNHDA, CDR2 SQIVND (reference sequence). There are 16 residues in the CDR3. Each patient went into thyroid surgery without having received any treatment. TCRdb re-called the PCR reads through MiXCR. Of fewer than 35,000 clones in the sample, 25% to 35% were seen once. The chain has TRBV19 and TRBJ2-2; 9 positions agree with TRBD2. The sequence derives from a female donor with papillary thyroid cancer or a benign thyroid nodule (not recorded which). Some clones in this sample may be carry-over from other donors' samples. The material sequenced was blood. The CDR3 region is CATCSGSNTGTGELFF. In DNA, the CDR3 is TGTGCCACCTGTAGCGGGAGTAATACGGGAACCGGGGAGCTGTTTTTT. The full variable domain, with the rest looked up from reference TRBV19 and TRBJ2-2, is DGGITQSPKYLFRKEGQNVTLSCEQNLNHDAMYWYRQDPGQGLRLIYYSQIVNDFQKGDIAEGYSVSREKKESFPLTVTSAQKNPTAFYLCATCSGSNTGTGELFFGEGSRLTVL.